The following is a T cell receptor (beta chain) sequence with its context. Reverse transcription of roughly 0.5 to 1 ug RNA was performed with random hexamers. TCRdb called the immunoSEQ multiplex PCR reads again in MiXCR, with one record for every CDR3 protein. The repertoire holds about 250,000 distinct CDR3 sequences, roughly 95% seen once, with 0.06% to 0.08% in the top ten. Trimming stripped 6 bases from V and 2 bases from J, with 9 bases between. The CDR3 contains 14 residues. Germline V lookup: CDR1 SGHRS, CDR2 YFSETQ. The data originate from a study of CD8 T cells in Susac syndrome. This clonotype originated in a human donor with multiple sclerosis. Sequenced: CD4+ T cells from PBMCs. The V call is TRBV5-1, the J call TRBJ2-6; perhaps TRBD1 as D (6 bases). Written as DNA, the CDR3 is TGCGCCAGCAACCACAGGGCTGGGGCCAACGTCCTGACTTTC. This sequence encodes CASNHRAGANVLTF. The entire variable domain, with the rest obtained from reference TRBV5-1 and TRBJ2-6, is as follows: KAGVTQTPRYLIKTRGQQVTLSCSPISGHRSVSWYQQTPGQGLQFLFEYFSETQRNKGNFPGRFSGRQFSNSRSEMNVSTLELGDSALYLCASNHRAGANVLTFGAGSRLTVL.